The subject of this entry is one TCR beta chain. The data were obtained in a study of blood T cell repertoires in COVID-19. Across the study: Samples came from the United States, Italy and Spain, spanning acute and convalescent COVID-19.

Some clones are missing from TCRdb's copy, which holds only in-frame ones; the method was immunoSEQ multiplex PCR. Found here are 100,000 to 150,000 clones, approximately 90% of them singletons; the top ten hold 18%. V lost 2 bases and J lost 1, with 12 bases in between. Germline CDR1 SGHNT, CDR2 YYREEE (reference sequence). CDR3 length equals 15 residues. Specimen: peripheral blood. The chain has TRBV5-4 and TRBJ2-5; the D gene is possibly TRBD1 (6 bases). This TCR derives from a man in his forties or fifties with active or convalescent COVID-19. CDR3 sequence (DNA): TGTGCCAGCAGCTTTAGGACAGCCCCCCAAGAGACCCAGTACTTC. Translating gives CASSFRTAPQETQYF.